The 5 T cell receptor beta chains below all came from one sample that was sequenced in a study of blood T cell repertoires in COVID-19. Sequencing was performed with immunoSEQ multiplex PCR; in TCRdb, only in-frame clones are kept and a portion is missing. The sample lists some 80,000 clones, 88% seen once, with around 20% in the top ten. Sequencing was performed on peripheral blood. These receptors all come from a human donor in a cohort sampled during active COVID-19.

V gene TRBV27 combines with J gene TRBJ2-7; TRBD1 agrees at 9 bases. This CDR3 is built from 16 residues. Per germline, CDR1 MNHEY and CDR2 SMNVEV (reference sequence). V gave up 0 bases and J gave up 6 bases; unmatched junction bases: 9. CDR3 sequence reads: CASSLSPTGGGGEQYF. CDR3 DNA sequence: TGTGCCAGCAGTTTATCCCCGACAGGGGGAGGGGGCGAGCAGTACTTC.

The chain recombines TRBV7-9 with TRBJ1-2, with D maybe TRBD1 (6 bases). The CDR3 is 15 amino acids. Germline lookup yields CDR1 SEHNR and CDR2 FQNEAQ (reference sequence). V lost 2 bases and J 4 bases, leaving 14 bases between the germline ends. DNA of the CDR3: TGTGCCAGCAGCTTAAACCTACAGGGCACCTATGGCTACACCTTC. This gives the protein CASSLNLQGTYGYTF.

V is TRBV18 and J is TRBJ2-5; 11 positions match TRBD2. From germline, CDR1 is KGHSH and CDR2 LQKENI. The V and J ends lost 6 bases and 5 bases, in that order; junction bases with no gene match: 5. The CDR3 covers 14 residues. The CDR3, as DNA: TGTGCCAGCTCGTCCCTAGCGGGGGGTGAGACCCAGTACTTC. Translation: CASSSLAGGETQYF.

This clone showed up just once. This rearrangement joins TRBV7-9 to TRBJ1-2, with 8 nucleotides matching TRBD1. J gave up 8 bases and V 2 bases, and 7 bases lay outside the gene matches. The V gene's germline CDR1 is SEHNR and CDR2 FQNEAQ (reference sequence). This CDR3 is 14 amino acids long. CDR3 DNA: TGTGCCAGCAGCTTACCGGGACAGGTGGGCGGCTACACCTTC. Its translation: CASSLPGQVGGYTF.

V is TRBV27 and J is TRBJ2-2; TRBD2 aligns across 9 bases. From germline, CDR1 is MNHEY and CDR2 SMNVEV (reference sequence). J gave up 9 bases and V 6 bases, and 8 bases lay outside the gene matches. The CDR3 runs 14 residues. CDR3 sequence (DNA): TGTGCCAGCAGCCCCTTAGCGGGAGTGAGGGAGCTGTTTTTT. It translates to CASSPLAGVRELFF.